The present T cell receptor beta chain was sequenced within a study of blood T cell repertoires in COVID-19. Study information: Samples representing acute and convalescent COVID-19 were sourced from the United States, Italy and Spain.

CDR1 and CDR2 from the germline V gene are PRHDT and FYEKMQ (reference sequence). The germline V and J ends were trimmed by 2 bases and 6 bases, with 10 bases remaining between them. The CDR3 is 13 amino acids. Only in-frame clones appear in the TCRdb table, and some are missing; sequencing was by immunoSEQ multiplex PCR. Here the sample spans some 260,000 clones, 79% being singletons. The sample taken for sequencing was peripheral blood. The source is a middle-aged woman with active or convalescent COVID-19. This rearrangement joins TRBV13 to TRBJ2-5, with D tentatively TRBD2 (5 bases). The CDR3 here is CASSLLGSKTQYF. The CDR3 region has the DNA TGTGCCAGCAGCTTACTAGGGAGCAAGACCCAGTACTTC.